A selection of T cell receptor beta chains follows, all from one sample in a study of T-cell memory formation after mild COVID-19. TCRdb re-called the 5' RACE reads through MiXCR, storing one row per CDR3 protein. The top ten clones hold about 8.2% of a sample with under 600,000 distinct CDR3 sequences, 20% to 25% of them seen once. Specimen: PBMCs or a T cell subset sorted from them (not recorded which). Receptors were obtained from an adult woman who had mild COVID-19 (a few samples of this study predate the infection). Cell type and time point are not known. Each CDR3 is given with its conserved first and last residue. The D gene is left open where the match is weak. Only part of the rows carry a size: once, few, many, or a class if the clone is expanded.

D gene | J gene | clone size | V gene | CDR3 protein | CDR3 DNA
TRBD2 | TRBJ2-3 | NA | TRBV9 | CASSASAAGGRDTQYF | TGTGCCAGCAGCGCCTCGGCAGCGGGGGGGCGTGATACGCAGTATTTT
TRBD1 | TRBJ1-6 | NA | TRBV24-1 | CATPLRTGTENSPLHF | TGTGCCACCCCTCTACGGACAGGGACGGAAAATTCACCCCTCCACTTT
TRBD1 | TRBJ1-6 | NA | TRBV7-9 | CASSSDYRGQELPLHF | TGTGCCAGCAGCTCCGACTACAGGGGGCAAGAATTACCCCTCCACTTT
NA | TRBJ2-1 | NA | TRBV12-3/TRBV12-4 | CASSFYQDNEQFF | TGTGCCAGCAGTTTTTACCAGGACAATGAGCAGTTCTTC
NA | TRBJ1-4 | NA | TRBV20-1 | CSARGTYRARDEKLFF | TGCAGTGCTAGAGGGACCTACAGGGCTAGGGATGAAAAACTGTTTTTT
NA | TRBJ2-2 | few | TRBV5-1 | CASSPRPWKGITGELFF | TGCGCCAGCAGCCCCCGACCCTGGAAGGGTATAACCGGGGAGCTGTTTTTT
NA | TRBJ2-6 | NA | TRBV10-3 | CAIRDSLSSGANVLTF | TGTGCCATCAGGGACAGCCTCAGCTCTGGGGCCAACGTCCTGACTTTC
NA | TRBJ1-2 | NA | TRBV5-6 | CASSLREHYGYTF | TGTGCCAGCAGCTTGCGCGAGCACTATGGCTACACCTTC
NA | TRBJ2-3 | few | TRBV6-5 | CASSSRGASTDTQYF | TGTGCCAGCAGCTCTAGAGGGGCTAGCACAGATACGCAGTATTTT
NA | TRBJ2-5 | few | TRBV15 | CATSRDLAGRETQYF | TGTGCCACCAGCAGAGATCTGGCAGGGAGGGAGACCCAGTACTTC
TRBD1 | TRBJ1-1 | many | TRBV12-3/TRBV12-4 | CASSPQGVRTEAFF | TGTGCCAGCAGCCCCCAGGGGGTTCGGACTGAAGCTTTCTTT
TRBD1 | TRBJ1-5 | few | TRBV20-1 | CSASEGARHQPQHF | TGCAGTGCTAGTGAGGGGGCTAGGCACCAGCCCCAGCATTTT
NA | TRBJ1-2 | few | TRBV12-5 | CASGGPTGLSVGYTF | TGTGCTAGTGGTGGACCAACCGGGTTGTCAGTGGGCTACACCTTC
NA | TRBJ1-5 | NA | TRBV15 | CATSRDRGLWQPQHF | TGTGCCACCAGCAGAGATCGGGGATTGTGGCAGCCCCAGCATTTT
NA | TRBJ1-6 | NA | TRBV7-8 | CASSLALGGRWNSPLHF | TGTGCCAGCAGCTTAGCGCTGGGGGGGCGGTGGAATTCACCCCTCCACTTT
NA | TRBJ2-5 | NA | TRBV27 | CASSSLGVETQYF | TGTGCCAGCAGCTCACTAGGGGTGGAGACCCAGTACTTC
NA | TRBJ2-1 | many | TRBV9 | CASSVRGTYNEQFF | TGTGCCAGCAGCGTTAGGGGGACATACAATGAGCAGTTCTTC
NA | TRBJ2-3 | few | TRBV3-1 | CASSQYLSGDTQYF | TGTGCCAGCAGCCAATACCTGTCTGGAGATACGCAGTATTTT
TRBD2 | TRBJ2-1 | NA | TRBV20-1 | CSARVPSGSRYEQFF | TGCAGTGCTAGAGTACCTAGCGGGAGTAGATATGAGCAGTTCTTC
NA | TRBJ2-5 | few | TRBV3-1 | CASSQEGADSGAETQYF | TGTGCCAGCAGCCAAGAAGGTGCGGACAGTGGAGCAGAGACCCAGTACTTC
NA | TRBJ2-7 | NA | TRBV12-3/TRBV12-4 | CASSLVGPLGEQYF | TGTGCCAGCAGTCTCGTGGGACCTCTGGGCGAGCAGTACTTC
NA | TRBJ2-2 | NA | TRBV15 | CATRSKNTGELFF | TGTGCCACCAGATCAAAGAACACCGGGGAGCTGTTTTTT
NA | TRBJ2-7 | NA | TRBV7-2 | CASSPGAKQYF | TGTGCCAGCAGCCCAGGGGCCAAGCAGTACTTC
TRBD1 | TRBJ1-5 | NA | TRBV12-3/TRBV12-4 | CASKGDRLYQPQHF | TGTGCCAGCAAGGGGGACAGGTTATATCAGCCCCAGCATTTT
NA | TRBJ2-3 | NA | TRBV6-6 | CASGRDRTDTQYF | TGTGCCAGCGGGCGCGACCGCACAGATACGCAGTATTTT
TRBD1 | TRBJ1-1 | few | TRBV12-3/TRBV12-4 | CASTPTGRNTEAFF | TGTGCCAGCACCCCGACAGGGAGGAACACTGAAGCTTTCTTT
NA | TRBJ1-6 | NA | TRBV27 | CASSLSGGRAYNSPLHF | TGTGCCAGCAGTTTATCGGGGGGGAGGGCCTATAATTCACCCCTCCACTTT
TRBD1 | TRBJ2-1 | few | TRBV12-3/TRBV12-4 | CASSDRTGESYNEQFF | TGTGCCAGCAGTGACAGGACAGGGGAGTCCTACAATGAGCAGTTCTTC
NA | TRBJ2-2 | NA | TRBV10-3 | CAISHAGQNTGELFF | TGTGCCATCAGTCACGCCGGACAGAACACCGGGGAGCTGTTTTTT
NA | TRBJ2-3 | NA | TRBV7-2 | CASSLKLLTPNADTQYF | TGTGCCAGCAGCTTGAAGTTACTCACGCCGAACGCGGATACGCAGTATTTT
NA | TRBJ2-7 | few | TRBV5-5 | CASSDQVSMVYEQYF | TGTGCCAGCAGCGATCAGGTGTCTATGGTCTACGAGCAGTACTTC
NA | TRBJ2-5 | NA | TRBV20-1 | CSARGTVKETQYF | TGCAGTGCTAGAGGGACAGTCAAGGAGACCCAGTACTTC
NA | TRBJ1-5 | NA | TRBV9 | CASSARGDQPQHF | TGTGCCAGCAGCGCTAGGGGGGACCAGCCCCAGCATTTT
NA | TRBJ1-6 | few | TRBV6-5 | CASTPGGNGNSPLHF | TGTGCCAGCACCCCGGGGGGGAATGGTAATTCACCCCTCCACTTT
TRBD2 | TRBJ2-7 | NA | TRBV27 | CASSFSGRTGEQYF | TGTGCCAGCAGTTTTAGCGGGAGGACAGGGGAGCAGTACTTC
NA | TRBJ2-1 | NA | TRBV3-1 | CASSRYGTSNNEQFF | TGTGCCAGCAGCCGGTACGGGACTTCGAACAATGAGCAGTTCTTC
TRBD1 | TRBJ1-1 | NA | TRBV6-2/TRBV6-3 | CASSPIGQGSTEAFF | TGTGCCAGCAGCCCCATTGGACAGGGAAGCACTGAAGCTTTCTTT
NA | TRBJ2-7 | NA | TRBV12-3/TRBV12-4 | CASSRRLEGEQYF | TGTGCCAGCAGTCGAAGACTAGAAGGCGAGCAGTACTTC